This T cell receptor beta chain was observed in a study of blood T cell repertoires in COVID-19. On the study more broadly: Acute-phase and convalescent COVID-19 samples originated in the United States, Italy and Spain. T cells, B-cell-depleted T cells, or PBMCs provided the cDNA or gDNA that served as material.

Original data processing: Amplified reference gene primers provided the basis for estimating nucleated cell counts. TCRdb keeps only in-frame clones here, not all; method: immunoSEQ multiplex PCR. The DNA gave D and trimming, while V, J and clone size come from that table. The sample has 110,000 to 150,000 clones; roughly 80% are singletons. Specimen: peripheral blood. The sequence was collected from a man between 65 and 85 years old who had recovered from COVID-19.

The CDR3 region is CASSHRNTGELFF. For the CDR3, the DNA is TGTGCCAGCAGTCACAGGAACACCGGGGAGCTGTTTTTT. The chain employs TRBV12-3 or TRBV12-4 and TRBJ2-2; D remains ambiguous. The CDR3 covers 13 residues. Deletions cut 5 bases from V and 1 base from J, with 5 bases between.